This T cell receptor (beta chain) was sequenced for a study of T-cell reconstitution after alpha-beta-depleted transplantation in children (dated by TCRdb to about 2016). At the level of the whole study: The study quantitatively tracked T-cell immune reconstitution after TCRalphabeta/CD19-depleted allogeneic hematopoietic cell transplantation in children using TCR repertoire profiling.

On this clonotype: Its antigen is unknown. The record has no base qualities; no much larger clone is one base away.

Library preparation was by PCR. TCRdb names Illumina HiSeq 2500 as the instrument used. To normalize quantification of the TCRbeta repertoire, the TCR libraries were built with molecular barcoding that relied on unique molecular identifiers. TCRdb handled the public reads itself, with Q25 trimming in fastp and clone calling in MiXCR, and kept productive beta chains. Under each unique CDR3 protein, matching rows form one entry showing the most common genes and DNA. The sample yields about 610,000 distinct CDR3 sequences; roughly a tenth were counted once. The ten largest make up less than 5% of the sample. This clonotype originated in a human donor who donated a stem cell graft to a child with acute myeloid leukemia. This material consisted of PBMCs from the stem cell graft donor, taken from the stem cell graft.

CDR3 protein: CASSPTRANTEAFF. The bases are TGTGCCAGCAGTCCCACAAGGGCGAACACTGAAGCTTTCTTT. This receptor chain uses TRBV6-1 and TRBJ1-1; the D gene remains uncertain. From its cysteine to its phenylalanine, the CDR3 spans 14 amino acids. Solely the CDR3 DNA is kept, with 42 bases framed from the first base. The germline ends are 11 bases apart after V is trimmed by 5 bases and J by 1 base. CDR1 and CDR2 are read off the germline V gene as MNHNS and SASEGT.